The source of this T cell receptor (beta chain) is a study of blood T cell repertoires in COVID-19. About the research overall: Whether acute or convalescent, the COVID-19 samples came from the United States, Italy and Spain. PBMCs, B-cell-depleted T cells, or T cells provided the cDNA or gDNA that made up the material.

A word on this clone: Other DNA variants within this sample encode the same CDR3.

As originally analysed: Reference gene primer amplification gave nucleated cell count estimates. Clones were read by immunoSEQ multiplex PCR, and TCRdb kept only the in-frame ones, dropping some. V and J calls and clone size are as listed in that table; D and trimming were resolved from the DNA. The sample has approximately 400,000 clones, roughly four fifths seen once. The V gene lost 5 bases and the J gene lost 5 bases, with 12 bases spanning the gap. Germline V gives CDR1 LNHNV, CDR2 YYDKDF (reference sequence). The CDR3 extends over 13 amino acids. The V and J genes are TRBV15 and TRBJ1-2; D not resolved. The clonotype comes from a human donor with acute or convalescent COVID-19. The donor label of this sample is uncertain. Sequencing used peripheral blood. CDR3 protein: CATSRLAGYGYTF. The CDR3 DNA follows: TGTGCCACCAGCCGCTTAGCGGGATATGGCTACACCTTC.